This TCR beta chain appears in the sequencing data of a study of early T cells in non-severe SARS-CoV-2 infection. About the research overall: RNA in bulk from unsorted whole blood was sequenced, and chains were unpaired.

Individual cDNA molecules were tagged with unique molecular identifiers, the study reported. One entry per CDR3 protein, called by TCRdb with MiXCR from the 5' RACE reads. The table lists 100,000 to 150,000 distinct CDR3 sequences, about 15% of them singletons, with about a fifth in the top ten. Study results and limitations: VDJdb-based annotation leaned toward anti-spike CD8 responses and missed private and CD4 specificities.

Concerning this clonotype: Antigen: not known.

Germline V lookup: CDR1 KGHSH, CDR2 LQKENI. V shed 1 base and J shed 5 bases, with 9 bases lying between them. The CDR3 has 14 amino acids. Sequenced input: whole blood. The V call is TRBV18, the J call TRBJ1-5; D possibly corresponds to TRBD1 (6 bases). This clonotype was obtained from an adult who was a healthcare worker with PCR-confirmed SARS-CoV-2 infection or an uninfected control (not recorded which). CDR3 in amino acids: CASSPRGPDQPQHF. Here the CDR3 DNA reads TGTGCCAGCTCACCACGGGGGCCTGATCAGCCCCAGCATTTT. The entire variable domain, with the rest obtained from reference TRBV18 and TRBJ1-5, is as follows: NAGVMQNPRHLVRRRGQEARLRCSPMKGHSHVYWYRQLPEEGLKFMVYLQKENIIDESGMPKERFSAEFPKEGPSILRIQQVVRGDSAAYFCASSPRGPDQPQHFGDGTRLSIL.